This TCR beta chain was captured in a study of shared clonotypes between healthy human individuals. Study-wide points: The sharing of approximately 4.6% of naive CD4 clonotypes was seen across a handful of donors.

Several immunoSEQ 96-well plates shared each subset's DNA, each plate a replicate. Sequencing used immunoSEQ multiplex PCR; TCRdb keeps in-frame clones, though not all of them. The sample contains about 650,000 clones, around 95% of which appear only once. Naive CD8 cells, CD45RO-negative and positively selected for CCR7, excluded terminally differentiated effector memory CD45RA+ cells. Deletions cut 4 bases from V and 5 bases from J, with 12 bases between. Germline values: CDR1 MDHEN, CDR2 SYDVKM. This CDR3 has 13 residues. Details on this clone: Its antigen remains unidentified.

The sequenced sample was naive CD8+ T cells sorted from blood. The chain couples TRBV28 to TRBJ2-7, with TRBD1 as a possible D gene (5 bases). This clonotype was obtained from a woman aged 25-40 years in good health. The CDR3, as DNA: TGTGCCAGCAGTTGGACACCTTTTGACGAGCAGTACTTC. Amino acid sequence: CASSWTPFDEQYF.